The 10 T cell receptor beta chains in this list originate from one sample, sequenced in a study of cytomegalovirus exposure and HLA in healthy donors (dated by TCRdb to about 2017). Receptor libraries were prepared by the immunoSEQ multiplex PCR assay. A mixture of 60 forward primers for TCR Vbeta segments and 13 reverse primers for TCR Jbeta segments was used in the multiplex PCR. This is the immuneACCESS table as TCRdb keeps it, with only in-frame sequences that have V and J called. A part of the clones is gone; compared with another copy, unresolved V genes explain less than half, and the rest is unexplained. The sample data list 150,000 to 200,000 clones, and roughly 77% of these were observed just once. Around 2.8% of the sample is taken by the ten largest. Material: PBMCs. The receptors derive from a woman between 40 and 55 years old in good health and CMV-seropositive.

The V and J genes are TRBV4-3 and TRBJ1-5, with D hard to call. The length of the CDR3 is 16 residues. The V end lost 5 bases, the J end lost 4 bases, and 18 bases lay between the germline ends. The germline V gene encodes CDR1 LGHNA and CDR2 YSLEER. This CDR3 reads CASSFPRAGLNQPQHF. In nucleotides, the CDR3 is TGCGCCAGCAGCTTTCCCAGAGCAGGTCTTAATCAGCCCCAGCATTTT.

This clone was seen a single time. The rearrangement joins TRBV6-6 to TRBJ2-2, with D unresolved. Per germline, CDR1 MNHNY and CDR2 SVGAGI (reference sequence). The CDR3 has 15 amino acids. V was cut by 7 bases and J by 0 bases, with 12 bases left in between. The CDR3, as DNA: TGTGCCAGCATTTATAACCCAGCGAACACCGGGGAGCTGTTTTTT. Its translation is CASIYNPANTGELFF.

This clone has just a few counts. The CDR3 protein is CAWSLTGLGPQHF. The CDR3 bases are TGTGCCTGGAGTCTAACAGGCTTGGGGCCCCAGCATTTT. This sequence joins TRBV30 and TRBJ1-5, with D possibly TRBD1 on 5 matching bases. V was pared by 2 bases and J by 9 bases, with 14 bases between. CDR3 size: 13 residues. Germline CDR1 is GTSNPN and CDR2 is SVGIG (reference sequence). Full variable domain (remainder filled in from reference TRBV30 and TRBJ1-5): SQTIHQWPATLVQPVGSPLSLECTVEGTSNPNLYWYRQAAGRGLQLLFYSVGIGQISSEVPQNLSASRPQDRQFILSSKKLLLSDSGFYLCAWSLTGLGPQHFGDGTRLSIL.

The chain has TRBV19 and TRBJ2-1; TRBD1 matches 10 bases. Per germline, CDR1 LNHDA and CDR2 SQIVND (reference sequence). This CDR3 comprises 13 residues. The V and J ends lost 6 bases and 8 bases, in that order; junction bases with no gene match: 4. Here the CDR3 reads CASRDRGRDEQFF. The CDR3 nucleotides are TGTGCCAGTAGAGACAGGGGGCGGGATGAGCAGTTCTTC. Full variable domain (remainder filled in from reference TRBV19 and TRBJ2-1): DGGITQSPKYLFRKEGQNVTLSCEQNLNHDAMYWYRQDPGQGLRLIYYSQIVNDFQKGDIAEGYSVSREKKESFPLTVTSAQKNPTAFYLCASRDRGRDEQFFGPGTRLTVL.

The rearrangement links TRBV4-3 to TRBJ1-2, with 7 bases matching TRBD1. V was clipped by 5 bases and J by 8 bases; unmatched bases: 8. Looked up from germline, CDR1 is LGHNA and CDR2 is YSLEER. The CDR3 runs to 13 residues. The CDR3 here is CASSALTGDGYTF. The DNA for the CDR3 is TGCGCCAGCAGCGCCCTTACAGGGGACGGCTACACCTTC.

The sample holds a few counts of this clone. The CDR3 coding sequence is TGTGCCTGGAGTGTCGGGACATCTTATAGCAATCAGCCCCAGCATTTT. This translates into CAWSVGTSYSNQPQHF. This sequence joins TRBV30 and TRBJ1-5; TRBD1 might be the D (6 bases). Germline lookup yields CDR1 GTSNPN and CDR2 SVGIG (reference sequence). There are 16 residues in the CDR3. Trimming stripped 0 bases from V and 0 bases from J, with 12 bases between.

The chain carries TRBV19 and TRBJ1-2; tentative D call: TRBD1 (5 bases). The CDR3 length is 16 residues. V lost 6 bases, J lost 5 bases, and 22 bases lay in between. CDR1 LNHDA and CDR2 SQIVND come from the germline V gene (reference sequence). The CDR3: CASRTSTDRNLYGYTF. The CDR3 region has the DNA TGTGCCAGTAGGACCTCTACCGACAGAAACCTTTATGGCTACACCTTC.

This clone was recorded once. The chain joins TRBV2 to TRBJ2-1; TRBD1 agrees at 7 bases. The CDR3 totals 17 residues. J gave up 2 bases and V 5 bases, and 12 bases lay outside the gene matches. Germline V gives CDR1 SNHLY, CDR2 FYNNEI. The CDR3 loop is CASSLTGTATTYNEQFF. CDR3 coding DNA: TGTGCCAGCAGTTTGACCGGGACAGCCACCACCTACAATGAGCAGTTCTTC.

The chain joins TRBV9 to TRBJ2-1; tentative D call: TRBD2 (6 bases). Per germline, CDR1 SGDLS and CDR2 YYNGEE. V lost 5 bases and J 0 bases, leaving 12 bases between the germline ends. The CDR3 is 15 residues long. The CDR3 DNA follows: TGTGCCAGCAGGGAGGCGGGAAGCTCCTACAATGAGCAGTTCTTC. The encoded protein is CASREAGSSYNEQFF. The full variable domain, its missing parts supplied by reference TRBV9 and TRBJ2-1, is DSGVTQTPKHLITATGQRVTLRCSPRSGDLSVYWYQQSLDQGLQFLIQYYNGEERAKGNILERFSAQQFPDLHSELNLSSLELGDSALYFCASREAGSSYNEQFFGPGTRLTVL.

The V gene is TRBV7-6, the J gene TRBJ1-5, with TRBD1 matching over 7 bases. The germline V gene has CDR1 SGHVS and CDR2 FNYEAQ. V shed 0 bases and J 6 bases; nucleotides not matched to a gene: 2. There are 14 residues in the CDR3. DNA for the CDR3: TGTGCCAGCAGCTTAGCGGAGGGGGCTCAGCCCCAGCATTTT. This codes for CASSLAEGAQPQHF. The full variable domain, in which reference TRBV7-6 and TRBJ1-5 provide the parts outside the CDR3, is GAGVSQSPRYKVTKRGQDVALRCDPISGHVSLYWYRQALGQGPEFLTYFNYEAQQDKSGLPNDRFSAERPEGSISTLTIQRTEQRDSAMYRCASSLAEGAQPQHFGDGTRLSIL.